This T cell receptor (beta chain) was sequenced for a study of blood T cells in healthy people across ages. Regarding the study as a whole: PBMCs went unsorted, and a conclusive naive versus antigen-experienced comparison was therefore prevented. Older individuals had lower TCR beta diversity per million T cells (the decline was roughly linear).

A second PCR of roughly 7 to 11 cycles used a sample-barcoded 5' primer and a J-beta primer mix. TCRdb reanalysed the 5' RACE reads using MiXCR and keeps one entry per CDR3 protein. The sample lists about 640,000 distinct CDR3 sequences; roughly three fifths were seen once. The length of the CDR3 is 15 residues. CDR1 is SGHDT and CDR2 is YYEEEE in the germline V gene. V was trimmed by 1 base and J by 2 bases, leaving 12 bases between them. A remark on this clonotype: Its antigen is not known.

This chain uses TRBV5-6 with TRBJ1-2; D is perhaps TRBD1 (6 bases). The source of this sequence is a man aged 60-69 years in good health. Material: blood. The CDR3 loop reads CASSLKGGGNYGYTF. CDR3 in DNA: TGTGCCAGCAGCTTGAAAGGGGGAGGAAACTATGGCTACACCTTC.